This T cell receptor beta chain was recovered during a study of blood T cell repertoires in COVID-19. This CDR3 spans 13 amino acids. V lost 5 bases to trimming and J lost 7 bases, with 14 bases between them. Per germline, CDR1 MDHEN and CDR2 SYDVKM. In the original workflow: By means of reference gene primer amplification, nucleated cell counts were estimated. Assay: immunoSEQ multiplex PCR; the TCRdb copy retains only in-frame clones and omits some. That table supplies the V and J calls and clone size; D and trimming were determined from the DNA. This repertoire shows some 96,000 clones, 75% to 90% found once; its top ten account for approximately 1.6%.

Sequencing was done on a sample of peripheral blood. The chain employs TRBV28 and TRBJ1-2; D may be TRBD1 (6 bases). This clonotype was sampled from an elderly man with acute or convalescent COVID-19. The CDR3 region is CASSPGQIAGYTF. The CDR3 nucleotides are TGTGCCAGCAGTCCAGGACAGATAGCTGGCTACACCTTC.